These 3 T cell receptor beta chains originate from one sample sequenced in a study of cytomegalovirus exposure and HLA in healthy donors. Use of 60 Vbeta and 13 Jbeta primers characterized the PCR. Assay used: immunoSEQ multiplex PCR; TCRdb lists only in-frame clones, some missing. The top ten hold approximately 7.3% of the sample, which has under 80,000 clones, roughly 80% seen once. The sample comprised PBMCs. The receptors shown here come from a woman aged 40-49 years in good health and CMV-seronegative.

J is TRBJ2-5 and V is TRBV11-1; 7 bases are shared with TRBD1. Looked up from germline, CDR1 is SGHAT and CDR2 is FQDESV (reference sequence). The CDR3 contains 14 residues. Unmatched junction bases numbered 6, after V lost 3 bases and J lost 5 bases. The CDR3 spells CASSLGLRGETQYF. In DNA form, the CDR3 reads TGTGCCAGCAGCTTGGGCCTCAGGGGGGAGACCCAGTACTTC.

This clone was observed a handful of times. The chain uses TRBV19 and TRBJ2-1; tentative D call: TRBD2 (6 bases). CDR1 is LNHDA, CDR2 SQIVND, per germline (reference sequence). Trimming removed 5 bases from V and 4 bases from J, with 15 bases in between. This CDR3 region has 15 residues. The CDR3 sequence: CASSPTGGRYNEQFF. CDR3 nucleotides: TGTGCCAGTAGTCCCACAGGAGGGCGGTACAATGAGCAGTTCTTC.

V and J are TRBV20-1 and TRBJ1-1; D is ambiguous. There are 11 residues in the CDR3. Trimming removed 4 bases from V and 4 bases from J, with 7 bases in between. Germline-derived CDR1 and CDR2 are DFQATT and SNEGSKA (reference sequence). The CDR3 DNA sequence: TGCAGTGCTACCACGAGCACTGAAGCTTTCTTT. It codes for CSATTSTEAFF.